This TCR beta chain derives from a study of identical twins. Carrying unique molecular identifiers, the cDNA also gained a universal primer site through template switching. One entry per CDR3 protein, called by TCRdb with MiXCR from the 5' RACE reads. The sample records fewer than 650,000 distinct CDR3 sequences, roughly 6.6% being singletons. Trimming pared 4 bases from V and 6 bases from J, leaving 18 bases between. Germline CDR1 is LGHDT and CDR2 is YNNKEL (reference sequence). CDR3 length equals 16 residues. A few counts support this clonotype. Separately, the same data were catalogued under a study of yellow fever vaccine responses in identical twins.

The TCR comes from a woman aged 18-29 years in good health. The specimen sequenced was PBMCs. The chain links TRBV3-1 to TRBJ1-4; TRBD1 might be the D (6 bases). CDR3 nucleotides: TGTGCCAGCAGCCCCAGCCCCCCAGGGGATTATGAAAAACTGTTTTTT. This codes for CASSPSPPGDYEKLFF.